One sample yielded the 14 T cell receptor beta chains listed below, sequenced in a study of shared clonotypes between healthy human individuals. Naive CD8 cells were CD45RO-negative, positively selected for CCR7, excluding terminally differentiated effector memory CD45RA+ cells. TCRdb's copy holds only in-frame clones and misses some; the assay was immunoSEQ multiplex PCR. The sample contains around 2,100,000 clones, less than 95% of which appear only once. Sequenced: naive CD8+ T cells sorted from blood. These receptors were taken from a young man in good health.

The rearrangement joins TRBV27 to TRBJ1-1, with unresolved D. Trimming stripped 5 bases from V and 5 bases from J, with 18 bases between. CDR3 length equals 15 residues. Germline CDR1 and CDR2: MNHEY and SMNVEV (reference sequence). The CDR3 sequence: CASSPFGGLGTEAFF. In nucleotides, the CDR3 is TGTGCCAGCAGTCCATTCGGAGGGCTGGGGACTGAAGCTTTCTTT.

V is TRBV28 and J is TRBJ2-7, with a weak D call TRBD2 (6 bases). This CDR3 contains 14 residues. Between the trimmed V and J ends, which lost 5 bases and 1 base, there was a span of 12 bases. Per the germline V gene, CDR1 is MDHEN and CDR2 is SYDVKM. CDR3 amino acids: CASSPRLESYEQYF. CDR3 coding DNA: TGTGCCAGCAGTCCCCGACTAGAGTCCTACGAGCAGTACTTC.

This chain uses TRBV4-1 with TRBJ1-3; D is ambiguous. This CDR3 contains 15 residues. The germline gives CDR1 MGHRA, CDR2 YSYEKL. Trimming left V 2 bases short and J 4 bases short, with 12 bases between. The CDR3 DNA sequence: TGCGCCAGCAGCCAAATTGCGGGAGACGGAAACACCATATATTTT. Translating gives CASSQIAGDGNTIYF.

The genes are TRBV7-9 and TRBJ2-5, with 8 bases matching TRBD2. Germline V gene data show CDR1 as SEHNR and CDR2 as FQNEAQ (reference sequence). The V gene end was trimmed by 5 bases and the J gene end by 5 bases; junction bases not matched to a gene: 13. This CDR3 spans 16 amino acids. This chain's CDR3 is CASSPFTGGPGETQYF. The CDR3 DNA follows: TGTGCCAGCAGCCCGTTTACGGGGGGGCCTGGGGAGACCCAGTACTTC.

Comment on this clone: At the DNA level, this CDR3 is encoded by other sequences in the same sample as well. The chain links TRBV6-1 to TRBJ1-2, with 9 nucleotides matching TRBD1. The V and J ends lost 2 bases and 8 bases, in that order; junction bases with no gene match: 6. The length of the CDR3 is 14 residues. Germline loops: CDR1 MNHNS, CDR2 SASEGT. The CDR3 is CASSEPGQGNGYTF. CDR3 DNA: TGTGCCAGCAGTGAACCGGGACAGGGTAACGGCTACACCTTC.

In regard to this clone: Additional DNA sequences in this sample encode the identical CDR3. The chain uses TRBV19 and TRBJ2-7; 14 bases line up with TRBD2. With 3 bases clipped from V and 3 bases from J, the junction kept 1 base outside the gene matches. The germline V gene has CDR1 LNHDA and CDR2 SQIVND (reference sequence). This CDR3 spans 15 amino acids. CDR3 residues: CASSIGTSGGYEQYF. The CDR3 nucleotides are TGTGCCAGTAGTATCGGGACTAGCGGGGGCTACGAGCAGTACTTC.

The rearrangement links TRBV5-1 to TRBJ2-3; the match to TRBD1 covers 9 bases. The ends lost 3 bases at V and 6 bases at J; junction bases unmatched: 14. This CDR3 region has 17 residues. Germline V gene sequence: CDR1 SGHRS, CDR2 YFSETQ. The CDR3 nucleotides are TGCGCCAGCAGCTGGGTCCTGGGACAGGGAATCCTTGATACGCAGTATTTT. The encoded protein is CASSWVLGQGILDTQYF.

Here the CDR3 reads CASSYDAGELFF. In DNA, the CDR3 is TGTGCCAGCAGTTACGACGCCGGGGAGCTGTTTTTT. The V call is TRBV6-5, the J call TRBJ2-2; D call uncertain. With 2 bases removed from V and 6 bases from J, the gap between germline ends came to 4 bases. Germline lookup yields CDR1 MNHEY and CDR2 SVGAGI. The length of the CDR3 is 12 residues.

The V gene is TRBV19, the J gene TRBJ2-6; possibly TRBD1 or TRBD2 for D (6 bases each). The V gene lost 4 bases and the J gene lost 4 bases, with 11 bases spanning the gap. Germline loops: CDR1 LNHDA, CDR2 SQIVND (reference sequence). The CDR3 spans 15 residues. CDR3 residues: CASSTGARGANVLTF. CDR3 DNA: TGTGCCAGTAGTACGGGGGCGCGCGGGGCCAACGTCCTGACTTTC.

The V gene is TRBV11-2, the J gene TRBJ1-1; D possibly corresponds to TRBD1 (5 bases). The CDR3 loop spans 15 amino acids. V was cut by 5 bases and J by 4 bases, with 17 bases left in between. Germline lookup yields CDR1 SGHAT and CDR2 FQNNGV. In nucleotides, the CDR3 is TGTGCCAGCAGCGCTTCAGGGTATCTGGGCACTGAAGCTTTCTTT. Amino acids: CASSASGYLGTEAFF.

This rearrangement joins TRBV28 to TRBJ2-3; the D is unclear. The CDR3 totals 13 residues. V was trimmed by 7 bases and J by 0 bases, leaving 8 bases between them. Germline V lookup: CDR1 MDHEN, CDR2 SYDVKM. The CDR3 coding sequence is TGTGCCAGCAATGTTGATAGCACAGATACGCAGTATTTT. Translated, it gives CASNVDSTDTQYF.

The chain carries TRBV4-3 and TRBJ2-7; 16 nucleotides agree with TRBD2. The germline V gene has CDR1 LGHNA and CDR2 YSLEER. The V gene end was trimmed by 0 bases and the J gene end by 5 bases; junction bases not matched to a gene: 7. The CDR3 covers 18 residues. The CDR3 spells CASSQDLGLAGGWNEQYF. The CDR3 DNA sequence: TGCGCCAGCAGCCAAGATCTGGGACTAGCGGGAGGGTGGAACGAGCAGTACTTC.

The CDR3: CASSHGLADSTDTQYF. DNA of the CDR3: TGTGCCAGCAGTCACGGACTAGCGGACAGCACAGATACGCAGTATTTT. The gene calls are TRBV25-1 and TRBJ2-3; 10 bases are a match to TRBD2. Trimming at V came to 5 bases and at J to 0 bases, leaving 5 bases not matched to a gene. The CDR3 sequence is 16 residues long. The germline V gene has CDR1 MGHDK and CDR2 SYGVNS.

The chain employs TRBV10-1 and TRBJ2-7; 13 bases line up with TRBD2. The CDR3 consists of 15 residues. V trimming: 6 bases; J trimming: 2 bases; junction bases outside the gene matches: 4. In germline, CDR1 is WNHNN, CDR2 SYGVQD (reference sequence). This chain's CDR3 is CASSDGTSGTYEQYF. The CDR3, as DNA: TGCGCCAGCAGCGATGGGACTAGCGGGACCTACGAGCAGTACTTC.